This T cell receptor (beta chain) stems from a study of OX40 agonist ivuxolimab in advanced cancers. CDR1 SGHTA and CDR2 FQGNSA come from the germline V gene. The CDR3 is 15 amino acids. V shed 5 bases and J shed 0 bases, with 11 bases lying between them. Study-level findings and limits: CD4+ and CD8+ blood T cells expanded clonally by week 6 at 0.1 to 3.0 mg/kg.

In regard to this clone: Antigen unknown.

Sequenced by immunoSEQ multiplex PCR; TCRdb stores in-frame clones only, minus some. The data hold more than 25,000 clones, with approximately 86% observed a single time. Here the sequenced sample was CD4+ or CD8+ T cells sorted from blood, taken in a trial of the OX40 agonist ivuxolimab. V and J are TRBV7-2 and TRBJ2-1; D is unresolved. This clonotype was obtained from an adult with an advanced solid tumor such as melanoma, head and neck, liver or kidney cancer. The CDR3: CASSQGLSSYNEQFF. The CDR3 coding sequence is TGTGCCAGCAGCCAAGGGTTGAGCTCCTACAATGAGCAGTTCTTC.